The 21 T cell receptor beta chains presented below share a single source sample, sequenced in a study of T cell responses to AZD1222 COVID-19 vaccine. TCRdb's table, derived via immunoSEQ multiplex PCR, lists solely in-frame clones and lacks some. The table includes about 150,000 clones, more than 85% detected once. The sample was peripheral blood, taken 28 days after the second AZD1222 dose. The receptors originated from an adult who received the AZD1222 COVID-19 vaccine.

The chain combines TRBV18 with TRBJ2-2, with 11 bases fitting TRBD2. The germline CDR1 and CDR2 sequences are KGHSH and LQKENI. V lost 6 bases to trimming and J lost 5 bases; unmatched junction nucleotides: 11. The CDR3 sequence is 17 residues long. CDR3 bases: TGTGCCAGCTCTCTATCCCTAGCGGGAGGAGAAACCGGGGAGCTGTTTTTT. Its protein is CASSLSLAGGETGELFF.

This clone appeared a single time. V is TRBV5-1 and J is TRBJ2-4; possibly TRBD1 or TRBD2 for D (6 bases each). The CDR3 loop spans 16 amino acids. Per the germline V gene, CDR1 is SGHRS and CDR2 is YFSETQ. The V and J ends lost 3 bases and 2 bases respectively, with 15 bases between them. CDR3 DNA sequence: TGCGCCAGCAGCTCGGTGGAGGGGGAGACCAAAAACATTCAGTACTTC. Encoded protein: CASSSVEGETKNIQYF.

This chain links TRBV6-5 with TRBJ1-1; D not certain. Looked up from germline, CDR1 is MNHEY and CDR2 is SVGAGI. Between the trimmed V and J ends, which lost 0 bases and 6 bases, there was a span of 11 bases. The CDR3 has 14 amino acids. The CDR3 reads CASSYSNYFSEAFF. CDR3 DNA sequence: TGTGCCAGCAGTTACTCGAATTATTTCTCTGAAGCTTTCTTT.

The J gene is TRBJ1-4, the V gene TRBV6-5; D remains unclear. The CDR3 loop spans 15 amino acids. CDR1 and CDR2 from the germline V gene are MNHEY and SVGAGI. The V end was cut by 6 bases, the J end by 4 bases, with 15 bases between. This chain's CDR3 is CASSPNIAHNEKLFF. DNA for the CDR3: TGTGCCAGCAGCCCGAACATCGCTCATAATGAAAAACTGTTTTTT.

The chain carries TRBV6-4 and TRBJ1-2; unclear D gene. The CDR3 covers 13 residues. The germline gives CDR1 MRHNA, CDR2 SNTAGT. Trimming took 0 bases from V and 5 from J, leaving 7 bases between them. Here the CDR3 reads CASSDSTKYGYTF. The CDR3 DNA follows: TGTGCCAGCAGTGACTCGACAAAATATGGCTACACCTTC.

This clone was seen once. The V gene is TRBV7-9, the J gene TRBJ1-6; D is uncertain. Germline V gene data show CDR1 as SEHNR and CDR2 as FQNEAQ (reference sequence). Deletions cut 5 bases from V and 3 bases from J, with 17 bases between. There are 17 residues in the CDR3. The CDR3 nucleotides read TGTGCCAGCAGCCCTAACCCACAGCTCCTCTATAATTCACCCCTCCACTTT. Translating gives CASSPNPQLLYNSPLHF.

The CDR3 bases are TGTGCCAGCAGGGGGGCCGGGACAGCAAACTATGGCTACACCTTC. This sequence encodes CASRGAGTANYGYTF. The V and J genes are TRBV27 and TRBJ1-2; the match to TRBD1 covers 7 bases. The CDR3 loop spans 15 amino acids. Germline lookup yields CDR1 MNHEY and CDR2 SMNVEV (reference sequence). Trimming at V came to 6 bases and at J to 2 bases, leaving 9 bases not matched to a gene.

This chain connects TRBV10-1 to TRBJ2-5; D gene uncertain. V lost 3 bases and J 0 bases, leaving 11 bases between the germline ends. The CDR3 spans 15 residues. Germline V gives CDR1 WNHNN, CDR2 SYGVQD (reference sequence). The CDR3 region is CASSDLRTDQETQYF. The CDR3 DNA follows: TGCGCCAGCAGTGACCTCCGGACGGACCAAGAGACCCAGTACTTC.

This chain links TRBV6-5 with TRBJ1-5; 7 nucleotides align to TRBD1. V trimming: 6 bases; J trimming: 0 bases; junction bases outside the gene matches: 5. The CDR3 loop spans 15 amino acids. From germline, CDR1 is MNHEY and CDR2 SVGAGI. Here the CDR3 reads CASRGQAISNQPQHF. The CDR3 region has the DNA TGTGCCAGCAGAGGACAGGCCATTAGCAATCAGCCCCAGCATTTT.

The J gene is TRBJ1-3, the V gene TRBV7-2; 8 bases align to TRBD1. Germline V lookup: CDR1 SGHTA, CDR2 FQGNSA. The junction had 9 bases not matched to a gene; V was cut back by 7 bases and J by 4 bases. The CDR3 is made up of 15 amino acids. CDR3 coding DNA: TGTGCCAGCAAAACAGGGGGACAGTCAGGAAACACCATATATTTT. It encodes CASKTGGQSGNTIYF.

V and J are TRBV3-1 (or the pseudogene TRBV3-2) and TRBJ1-6; D unresolved. The V end lost 6 bases, the J end lost 5 bases, and 8 bases lay between the germline ends. There are 13 residues in the CDR3. Germline CDR1 reads LGHDT; CDR2 reads YNNKEL (reference sequence). This CDR3 reads CASRGIDNSPLHF. CDR3 DNA: TGTGCCAGCAGGGGGATCGATAATTCACCCCTCCACTTT.

V gene TRBV4-1 combines with J gene TRBJ2-7; 7 bases are a match to TRBD2. The length of the CDR3 is 15 residues. CDR1 and CDR2 from the germline V gene are MGHRA and YSYEKL. Trimming cost V 4 bases and J 3 bases; bases outside gene matches: 9. CDR3 amino acids: CASSRTRTEGYEQYF. In DNA, the CDR3 is TGCGCCAGCAGCCGGACTAGGACGGAGGGCTACGAGCAGTACTTC.

This chain joins TRBV5-5 and TRBJ1-5; possibly TRBD1 for D (6 bases). The CDR3 is 14 residues long. Germline V gene lookup returns CDR1 SGHKS and CDR2 YYEKEE (reference sequence). Trimming removed 2 bases from V and 5 bases from J, with 11 bases in between. CDR3: CASSFRDTYQPQHF. In nucleotides, the CDR3 is TGTGCCAGCAGCTTCCGGGACACCTATCAGCCCCAGCATTTT.

A few counts support this clone. The chain couples TRBV5-1 to TRBJ1-3, with TRBD1 as a possible D gene (6 bases). The CDR3 runs to 16 residues. Germline CDR1 SGHRS, CDR2 YFSETQ. V was trimmed by 0 bases and J by 2 bases, leaving 12 bases between them. CDR3: CASSLEQGWTGNTIYF. CDR3 DNA sequence: TGCGCCAGCAGCTTGGAGCAGGGGTGGACTGGAAACACCATATATTTT.

The chain has TRBV19 and TRBJ1-5; 7 nucleotides match TRBD1. V trimming: 5 bases; J trimming: 4 bases; junction bases outside the gene matches: 8. CDR1 and CDR2 from the germline V gene are LNHDA and SQIVND (reference sequence). The CDR3 extends over 15 amino acids. This CDR3 is CASSAPGQRNQPQHF. CDR3 bases: TGTGCCAGTAGTGCTCCGGGACAGAGAAATCAGCCCCAGCATTTT.

This clone was detected only once. The V and J genes are TRBV18 and TRBJ2-7; possible D gene TRBD1, 5 bases. Between the trimmed V and J ends, which lost 4 bases and 2 bases, there was a span of 12 bases. CDR3 length equals 14 residues. The germline CDR1 and CDR2 sequences are KGHSH and LQKENI. In DNA, the CDR3 is TGTGCCAGCTCACAGACAGCTACCACCTACGAGCAGTACTTC. Residues: CASSQTATTYEQYF.

The V and J genes are TRBV24-1 and TRBJ1-2, with 7 bases identical to TRBD1. V was clipped by 7 bases and J by 4 bases; unmatched bases: 5. The CDR3 length is 13 residues. In germline, CDR1 is KGHDR, CDR2 SFDVKD. The CDR3 nucleotides read TGTGCCACCAGCCCGGGACAGCCCTATGGCTACACCTTC. It codes for CATSPGQPYGYTF.

This clone was counted many times. The chain recombines TRBV6-5 with TRBJ1-1; possible D gene TRBD1, 5 bases. The germline V gene has CDR1 MNHEY and CDR2 SVGAGI. V lost 0 bases and J 6 bases, leaving 14 bases between the germline ends. The CDR3 has 15 residues. As DNA, the CDR3 is TGTGCCAGCAGTTACTCGAGTCGTGGGACGGCTGAAGCTTTCTTT. It encodes CASSYSSRGTAEAFF.

This sequence joins TRBV5-1 and TRBJ2-5, with 9 bases matching TRBD2. The CDR3 is made up of 17 amino acids. V lost 4 bases and J lost 2; bases outside the gene matches: 12. Germline values: CDR1 SGHRS, CDR2 YFSETQ. CDR3 nucleotide sequence: TGCGCCAGCAGCCCGGGGGGCCTAGCGGGACCACAAGAGACCCAGTACTTC. Translation: CASSPGGLAGPQETQYF. The complete variable domain, with remaining parts taken from reference TRBV5-1 and TRBJ2-5, reads KAGVTQTPRYLIKTRGQQVTLSCSPISGHRSVSWYQQTPGQGLQFLFEYFSETQRNKGNFPGRFSGRQFSNSRSEMNVSTLELGDSALYLCASSPGGLAGPQETQYFGPGTRLLVL.

The table lists this clone with a count of one. The gene calls are TRBV20-1 and TRBJ1-1; D gene uncertain. V shed 4 bases and J shed 10 bases, with 7 bases lying between them. CDR1 and CDR2 (germline): DFQATT, SNEGSKA (reference sequence). The CDR3 is made up of 9 amino acids. The CDR3 loop reads CSAIMGAFF. Here the CDR3 DNA reads TGCAGTGCTATTATGGGAGCTTTCTTT.

The J gene is TRBJ1-4, the V gene TRBV2; TRBD1 is a possible D gene (5 bases). Germline V lookup: CDR1 SNHLY, CDR2 FYNNEI. The V gene lost 6 bases and the J gene lost 7 bases, with 9 bases spanning the gap. This CDR3 region has 12 residues. CDR3 in DNA: TGTGCCAGCAGAAGGGGAAGTGAAAAACTGTTTTTT. Translating gives CASRRGSEKLFF.